The source of this T cell receptor beta chain is a study of CD8+CD57+ T cells in acquired aplastic anemia. Whole-study context: Mean yield of DNA from sorted CD4+ and CD8+ cells was around 3 ug.

Findings and caveats of the study: The study identified roughly 29 CD8+ CDR3 sequences shared by patients and controls. Simpson's diversity of CD8+ cells was not significantly different in patients compared with controls.

In germline, CDR1 is SQVTM, CDR2 ANQGSEA. V dropped 7 bases and J dropped 3; count of bases not matched to a gene: 5. This CDR3 spans 13 amino acids. This clonotype was observed a few times. The antigen is not known. The template used for profiling TCR beta VDJ and CDR3 was genomic DNA. TCRdb re-derived calls from the reads in MiXCR, one entry per CDR3 protein. The profile shows 250,000 to 300,000 distinct CDR3 sequences, approximately 55% of them singletons. The TCR sequence derives from a human donor with severe aplastic anemia or a healthy control (not recorded which). The V gene is TRBV29-1, the J gene TRBJ2-7; 11 nucleotides match TRBD2. The sequencing input was sorted CD4+, CD8+, or CD8+CD57+ T cells (not recorded which) from PBMCs. The CDR3 reads CSAITSGSYEQYF. The CDR3 region has the DNA TGCAGCGCCATAACTAGCGGGAGCTACGAGCAGTACTTC.